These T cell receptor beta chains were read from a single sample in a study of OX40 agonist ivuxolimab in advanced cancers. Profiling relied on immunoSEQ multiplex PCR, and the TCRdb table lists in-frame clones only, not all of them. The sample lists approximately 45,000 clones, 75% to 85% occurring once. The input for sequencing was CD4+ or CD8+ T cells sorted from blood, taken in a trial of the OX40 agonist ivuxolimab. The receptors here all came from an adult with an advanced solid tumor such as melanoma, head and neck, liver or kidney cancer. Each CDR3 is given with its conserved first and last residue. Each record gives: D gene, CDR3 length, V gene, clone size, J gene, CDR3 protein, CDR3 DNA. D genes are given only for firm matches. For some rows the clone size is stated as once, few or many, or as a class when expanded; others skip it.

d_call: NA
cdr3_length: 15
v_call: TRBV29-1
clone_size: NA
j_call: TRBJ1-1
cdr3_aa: CSVPSTGTVNTEAFF
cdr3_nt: TGCAGCGTTCCCTCTACCGGGACCGTGAACACTGAAGCTTTCTTT

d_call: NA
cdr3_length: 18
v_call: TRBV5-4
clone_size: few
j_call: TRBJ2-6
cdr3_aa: CASSLNRGGNSGANVLTF
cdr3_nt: TGTGCCAGCAGCTTGAACAGGGGGGGAAACTCTGGGGCCAACGTCCTGACTTTC

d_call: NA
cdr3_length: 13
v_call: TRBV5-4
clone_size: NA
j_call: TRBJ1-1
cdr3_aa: CASSLDSYTEAFF
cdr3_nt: TGTGCCAGCAGCTTGGACAGTTACACTGAAGCTTTCTTT

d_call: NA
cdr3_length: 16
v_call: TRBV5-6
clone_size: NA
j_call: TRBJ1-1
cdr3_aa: CASSLRAGPLNTEAFF
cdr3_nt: TGTGCCAGCAGCTTGCGGGCGGGGCCTTTGAACACTGAAGCTTTCTTT

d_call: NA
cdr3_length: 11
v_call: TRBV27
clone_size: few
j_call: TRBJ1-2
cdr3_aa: CATRRGGGYTF
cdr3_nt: TGTGCCACCCGGCGGGGAGGAGGCTACACCTTC

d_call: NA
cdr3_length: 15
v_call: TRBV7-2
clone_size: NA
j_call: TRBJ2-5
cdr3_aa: CASSLALAGRETQYF
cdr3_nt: TGTGCCAGCAGCTTAGCGCTGGCCGGACGGGAGACCCAGTACTTC

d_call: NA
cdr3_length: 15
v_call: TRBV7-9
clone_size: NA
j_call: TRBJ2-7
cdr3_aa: CASSSRDSSPYEQYF
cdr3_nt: TGTGCCAGCAGCTCTCGGGACTCTTCTCCCTACGAGCAGTACTTC

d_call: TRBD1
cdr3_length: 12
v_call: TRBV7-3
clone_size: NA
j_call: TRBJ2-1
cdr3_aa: CASSITGGRQFF
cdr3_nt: TGTGCCAGCAGCATCACAGGGGGCAGGCAGTTCTTC

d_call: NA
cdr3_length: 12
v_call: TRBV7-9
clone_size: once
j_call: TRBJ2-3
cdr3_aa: CASSLRETPQYF
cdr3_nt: TGTGCCAGCAGCCTCCGGGAAACCCCTCAGTATTTT

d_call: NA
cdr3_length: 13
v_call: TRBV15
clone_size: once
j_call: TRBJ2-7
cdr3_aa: CATSRDRTDFPRF
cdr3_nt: TGTGCCACCAGCAGAGACCGGACAGATTTTCCCCGCTTC

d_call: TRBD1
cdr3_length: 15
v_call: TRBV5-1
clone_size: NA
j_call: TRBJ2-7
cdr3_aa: CASSSRPGQSYEQYF
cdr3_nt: TGCGCCAGCAGCTCTAGACCGGGACAGTCCTACGAGCAGTACTTC

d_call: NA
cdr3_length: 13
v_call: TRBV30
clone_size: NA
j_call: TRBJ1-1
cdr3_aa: CASERRVGTEAFF
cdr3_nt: TGTGCCAGTGAGCGTCGGGTGGGAACTGAAGCTTTCTTT

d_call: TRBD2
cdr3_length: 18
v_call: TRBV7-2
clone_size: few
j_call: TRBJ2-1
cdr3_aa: CASSLSASGWSSYNEQFF
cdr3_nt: TGTGCCAGCAGCTTGTCAGCTAGCGGGTGGAGCTCCTACAATGAGCAGTTCTTC

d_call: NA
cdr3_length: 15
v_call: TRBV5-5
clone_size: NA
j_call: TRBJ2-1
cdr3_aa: CASRRIADSINEQFF
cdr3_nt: TGTGCCAGCAGACGCATCGCGGACTCCATTAATGAGCAGTTCTTC

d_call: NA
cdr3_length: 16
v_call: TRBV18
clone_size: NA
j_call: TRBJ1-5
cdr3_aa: CASSPTAPDSNQPQHF
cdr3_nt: TGTGCCAGCTCACCCACCGCCCCGGATAGCAATCAGCCCCAGCATTTT

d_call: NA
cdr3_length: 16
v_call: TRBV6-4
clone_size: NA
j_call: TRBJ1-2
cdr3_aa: CASSVSRTAPLSGYTF
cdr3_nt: TGTGCCAGCAGTGTTTCTAGGACAGCCCCCTTGAGTGGCTACACCTTC

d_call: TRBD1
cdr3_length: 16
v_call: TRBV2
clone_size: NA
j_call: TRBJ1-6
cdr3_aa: CASKDRALSYNSPLHF
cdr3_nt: TGTGCCAGCAAAGACAGGGCCCTCTCCTATAATTCACCCCTCCACTTT

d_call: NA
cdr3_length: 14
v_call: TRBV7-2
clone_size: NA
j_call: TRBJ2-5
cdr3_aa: CASSQQGGEETQYF
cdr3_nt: TGTGCCAGCAGCCAGCAGGGGGGGGAAGAGACCCAGTACTTC

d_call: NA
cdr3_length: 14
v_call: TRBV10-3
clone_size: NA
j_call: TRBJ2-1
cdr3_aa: CAIRFGSVYNEQFF
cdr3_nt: TGTGCCATCAGGTTTGGGTCGGTATACAATGAGCAGTTCTTC

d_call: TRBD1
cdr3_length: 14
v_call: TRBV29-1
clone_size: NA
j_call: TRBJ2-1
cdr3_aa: CSVVGQGASGEQFF
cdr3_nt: TGCAGCGTTGTCGGACAGGGGGCATCGGGTGAGCAGTTCTTC

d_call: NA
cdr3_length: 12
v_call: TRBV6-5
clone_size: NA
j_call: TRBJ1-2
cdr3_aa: CASSYMHYGYTF
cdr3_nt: TGTGCCAGCAGTTACATGCACTATGGCTACACCTTC

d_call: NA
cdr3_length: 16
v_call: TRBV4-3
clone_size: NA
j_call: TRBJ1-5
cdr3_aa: CASSQELAQSNQPQHF
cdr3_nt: TGCGCCAGCAGCCAGGAACTGGCCCAGAGCAATCAGCCCCAGCATTTT

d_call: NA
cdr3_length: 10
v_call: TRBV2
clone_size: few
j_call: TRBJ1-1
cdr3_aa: CASSIRTAFF
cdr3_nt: TGTGCCAGCAGTATCCGGACGGCTTTCTTT

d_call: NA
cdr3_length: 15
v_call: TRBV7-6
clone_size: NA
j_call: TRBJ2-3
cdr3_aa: CASSLSGLGQDTQYF
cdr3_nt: TGTGCCAGCAGCTTATCTGGTCTAGGTCAAGATACGCAGTATTTT

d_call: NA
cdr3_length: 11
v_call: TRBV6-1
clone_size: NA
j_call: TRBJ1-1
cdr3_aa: CASTLTGEAFF
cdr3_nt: TGTGCCAGCACCCTAACAGGTGAAGCTTTCTTT

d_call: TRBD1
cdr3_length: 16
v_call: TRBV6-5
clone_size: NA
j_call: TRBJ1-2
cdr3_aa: CASSYRKGGTGYGYTF
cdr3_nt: TGTGCCAGCAGTTATCGCAAAGGGGGCACGGGCTATGGCTACACCTTC

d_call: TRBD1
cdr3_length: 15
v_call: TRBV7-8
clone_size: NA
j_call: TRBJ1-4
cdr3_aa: CASSPGRGQGEKLFF
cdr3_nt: TGTGCCAGCAGCCCCGGGAGGGGGCAGGGGGAAAAACTGTTTTTT

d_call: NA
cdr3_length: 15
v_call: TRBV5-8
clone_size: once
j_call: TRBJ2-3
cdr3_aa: CASSLVGHLTDTQYF
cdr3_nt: TGTGCCAGCAGCTTGGTAGGACATCTCACAGATACGCAGTATTTT

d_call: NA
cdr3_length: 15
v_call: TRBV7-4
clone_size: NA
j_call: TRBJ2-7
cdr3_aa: CASSLVGDRPYEQYF
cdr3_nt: TGTGCCAGCAGCTTAGTGGGTGACAGACCTTACGAGCAGTACTTC

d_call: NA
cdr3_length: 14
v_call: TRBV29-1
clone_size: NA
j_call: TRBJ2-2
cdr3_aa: CSVDRGVNTGELFF
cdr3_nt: TGCAGCGTGGATAGGGGGGTGAACACCGGGGAGCTGTTTTTT

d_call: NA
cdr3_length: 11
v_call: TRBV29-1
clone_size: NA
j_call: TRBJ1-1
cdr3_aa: CSVVGGAEAFF
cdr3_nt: TGCAGCGTTGTTGGCGGGGCTGAAGCTTTCTTT

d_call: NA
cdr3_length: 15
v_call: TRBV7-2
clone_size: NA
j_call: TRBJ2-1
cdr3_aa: CASSQFSGAYNEQFF
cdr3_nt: TGTGCCAGCAGCCAATTTAGCGGAGCCTACAATGAGCAGTTCTTC

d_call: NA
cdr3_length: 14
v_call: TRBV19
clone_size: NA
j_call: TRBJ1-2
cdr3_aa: CASSIGQKDYGYTF
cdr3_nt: TGTGCCAGTAGTATAGGTCAGAAGGACTATGGCTACACCTTC

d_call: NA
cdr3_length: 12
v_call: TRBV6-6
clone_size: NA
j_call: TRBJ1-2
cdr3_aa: CASTRANYGYTF
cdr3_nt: TGTGCCAGCACCCGAGCTAACTATGGCTACACCTTC

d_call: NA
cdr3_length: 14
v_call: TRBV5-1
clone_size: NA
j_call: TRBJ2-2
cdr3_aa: CASSPGHYTGELFF
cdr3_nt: TGCGCCAGCAGCCCGGGCCATTACACCGGGGAGCTGTTTTTT

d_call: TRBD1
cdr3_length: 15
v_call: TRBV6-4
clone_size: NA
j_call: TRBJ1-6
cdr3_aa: CASSDSATGDSPLHF
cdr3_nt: TGTGCCAGCAGTGACTCCGCGACAGGGGATTCACCCCTCCACTTT

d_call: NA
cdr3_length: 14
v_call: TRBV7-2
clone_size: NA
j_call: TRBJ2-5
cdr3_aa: CASSLGAIQETQYF
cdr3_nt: TGTGCCAGCAGCTTAGGAGCCATCCAAGAGACCCAGTACTTC

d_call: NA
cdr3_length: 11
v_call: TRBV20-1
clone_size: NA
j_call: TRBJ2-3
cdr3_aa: CGTGKTDTQYF
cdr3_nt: TGCGGAACAGGGAAAACAGATACGCAGTATTTT

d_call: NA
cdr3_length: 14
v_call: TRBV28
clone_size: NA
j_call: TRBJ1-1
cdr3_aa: CASSSPQRLGEAFF
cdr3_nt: TGTGCCAGCAGTTCCCCCCAACGTCTGGGCGAAGCTTTCTTT